The rows below give T cell receptor beta chains drawn from one sample of a study of blood T cell repertoires in COVID-19. This table comes from immunoSEQ multiplex PCR, and its TCRdb copy is limited to in-frame clones, with some not included. The sample holds hundreds of thousands of clones; roughly 90% are singletons and the top ten take roughly 13%. Specimen: peripheral blood. Receptors were obtained from a woman aged 70 to 79 with COVID-19, enrolled during active disease. Both conserved end residues are part of each CDR3. A D gene is named only where the DNA matches it firmly. Clone size is stated in some rows and not others, as once, few, many or a class when expanded.

j_gene: TRBJ1-1
abundance: .
v_gene: TRBV10-2
d_gene: TRBD1
CDR3nt: TGCGCCAGCAGTGAGGGAGAGGGGGCGGTCACTGAAGCTTTCTTT
CDR3aa: CASSEGEGAVTEAFF

j_gene: TRBJ2-5
abundance: .
v_gene: TRBV28
d_gene: .
CDR3nt: TGTGCCAGCAGGGGCAGGGGTAATCGAGAGACCCAGTACTTC
CDR3aa: CASRGRGNRETQYF

j_gene: TRBJ1-2
abundance: .
v_gene: TRBV18
d_gene: TRBD1
CDR3nt: TGTGCCAGCTCACCGGGACAGGGGTATGGCTACACCTTC
CDR3aa: CASSPGQGYGYTF

j_gene: TRBJ1-2
abundance: .
v_gene: TRBV24-1
d_gene: .
CDR3nt: TGTGCCACCAGTGATTTGCCAGGCTATGGCTACACCTTC
CDR3aa: CATSDLPGYGYTF

j_gene: TRBJ1-2
abundance: .
v_gene: TRBV2
d_gene: .
CDR3nt: TGTGCCAGCAGTGAAGAGATGGCCTCGGGGGGCTATGGCTACACCTTC
CDR3aa: CASSEEMASGGYGYTF

j_gene: TRBJ2-7
abundance: .
v_gene: TRBV29-1
d_gene: TRBD1
CDR3nt: TGCAGCGTAAACAGGGGGGACGAGCAGTACTTC
CDR3aa: CSVNRGDEQYF

j_gene: TRBJ2-1
abundance: .
v_gene: TRBV7-9
d_gene: .
CDR3nt: TGTGCCAGCAGCTTAGCTGGCAGGGCCAATGAGCAGTTCTTC
CDR3aa: CASSLAGRANEQFF

j_gene: TRBJ1-1
abundance: .
v_gene: TRBV6-5
d_gene: TRBD1
CDR3nt: TGTGCCAGCAGCTTGGACAGGGCCCGTGAAGCTTTCTTT
CDR3aa: CASSLDRAREAFF

j_gene: TRBJ1-3
abundance: .
v_gene: TRBV5-1
d_gene: .
CDR3nt: TGCGCCAGCAGCTTGGAAGGGGGCTCTGGAAACACCATATATTTT
CDR3aa: CASSLEGGSGNTIYF

j_gene: TRBJ1-1
abundance: .
v_gene: TRBV7-2
d_gene: TRBD1
CDR3nt: TGTGCCAGCAGCTCCACAGGGGAGCGGGCTGAAGCTTTCTTT
CDR3aa: CASSSTGERAEAFF

j_gene: TRBJ2-6
abundance: .
v_gene: TRBV5-1
d_gene: TRBD2
CDR3nt: TGCGCCAGCAGCCTCCTAGCGGGGGGCTCTGGGGCCAACGTCCTGACTTTC
CDR3aa: CASSLLAGGSGANVLTF

j_gene: TRBJ2-1
abundance: .
v_gene: TRBV6-5
d_gene: .
CDR3nt: TGTGCCAGCAGTTACTCAGGGGGGGCCGGGAATGAGCAGTTCTTC
CDR3aa: CASSYSGGAGNEQFF

j_gene: TRBJ2-7
abundance: .
v_gene: TRBV29-1
d_gene: TRBD1
CDR3nt: TGCAGCGTTGAAACGTGGACAGGCTACTACGAGCAGTACTTC
CDR3aa: CSVETWTGYYEQYF

j_gene: TRBJ1-6
abundance: .
v_gene: TRBV18
d_gene: .
CDR3nt: TGTGCCAGCTCACCACAGCAGGGCAACTTAAATTCACCCCTCCACTTT
CDR3aa: CASSPQQGNLNSPLHF

j_gene: TRBJ2-7
abundance: .
v_gene: TRBV7-2
d_gene: TRBD2
CDR3nt: TGTGCCAGCAGCTTAGGGGCGGGGGGAGCCTACGAGCAGTACTTC
CDR3aa: CASSLGAGGAYEQYF

j_gene: TRBJ2-3
abundance: .
v_gene: TRBV18
d_gene: .
CDR3nt: TGTGCCAGCTCACCATCCAGGGGGGACGATACGCAGTATTTT
CDR3aa: CASSPSRGDDTQYF

j_gene: TRBJ2-3
abundance: .
v_gene: TRBV5-6
d_gene: TRBD2
CDR3nt: TGTGCCAGCAGCTTGCTCGCTAGCGGGGGGGCAGTAGATACGCAGTATTTT
CDR3aa: CASSLLASGGAVDTQYF

j_gene: TRBJ1-4
abundance: .
v_gene: TRBV27
d_gene: TRBD1
CDR3nt: TGTGCCAGCAGTTCGGACAGGGGGCGGGCTAATGAAAAACTGTTTTTT
CDR3aa: CASSSDRGRANEKLFF

j_gene: TRBJ1-4
abundance: .
v_gene: TRBV5-4
d_gene: TRBD1
CDR3nt: TGTGCCAGCAGCGACAGGGACTCAGATGAAAAACTGTTTTTT
CDR3aa: CASSDRDSDEKLFF

j_gene: TRBJ1-1
abundance: .
v_gene: TRBV10-1
d_gene: TRBD1
CDR3nt: TGCGCCAGCTCCCGGTGGACAGGGGGCGAAGCTTTCTTT
CDR3aa: CASSRWTGGEAFF

j_gene: TRBJ1-1
abundance: .
v_gene: TRBV7-9
d_gene: TRBD1
CDR3nt: TGTGCCAGCAGCTTAGTGCAGGGGGATGAAGCTTTCTTT
CDR3aa: CASSLVQGDEAFF

j_gene: TRBJ2-3
abundance: .
v_gene: TRBV7-3
d_gene: .
CDR3nt: TGTGCCAGCAGCTCACAAAGCACAGATACGCAGTATTTT
CDR3aa: CASSSQSTDTQYF

j_gene: TRBJ2-5
abundance: .
v_gene: TRBV7-8
d_gene: TRBD2
CDR3nt: TGTGCCAGCAGCCCGAGGGCGAGCGGGGGGCCGAAAGAGACCCAGTACTTC
CDR3aa: CASSPRASGGPKETQYF

j_gene: TRBJ2-7
abundance: .
v_gene: TRBV6-5
d_gene: TRBD1
CDR3nt: TGTGCCAGCAGTTACGATAAAGGGACAGCCTACGAGCAGTACTTC
CDR3aa: CASSYDKGTAYEQYF

j_gene: TRBJ1-5
abundance: .
v_gene: TRBV7-9
d_gene: TRBD1
CDR3nt: TGTGCCAGCAGCTCCGGGACAGGGAGCAATCAGCCCCAGCATTTT
CDR3aa: CASSSGTGSNQPQHF

j_gene: TRBJ2-1
abundance: .
v_gene: TRBV6-5
d_gene: TRBD2
CDR3nt: TGTGCCAGCAGTTACGTCGGGGGGGCCGCCAATGAGCAGTTCTTC
CDR3aa: CASSYVGGAANEQFF

j_gene: TRBJ2-1
abundance: .
v_gene: TRBV30
d_gene: TRBD1
CDR3nt: TGTGCCTGGAGTATTCCGGGACAGGGGATCTTAGGGCAGTTCTTC
CDR3aa: CAWSIPGQGILGQFF

j_gene: TRBJ1-1
abundance: once
v_gene: TRBV19
d_gene: .
CDR3nt: TGTGCCACAAGGGAGGGGAACACTGAAGCTTTCTTT
CDR3aa: CATREGNTEAFF

j_gene: TRBJ2-5
abundance: .
v_gene: TRBV2
d_gene: .
CDR3nt: TGTGCCAGCAGTGTCCCGGGACTCGGTCGATTGGAGACCCAGTACTTC
CDR3aa: CASSVPGLGRLETQYF

j_gene: TRBJ2-2
abundance: .
v_gene: TRBV4-3
d_gene: TRBD1
CDR3nt: TGCGCCAGCAGCCAGGACAGGGGCGGGGAGCTGTTTTTT
CDR3aa: CASSQDRGGELFF

j_gene: TRBJ1-1
abundance: .
v_gene: TRBV6-6
d_gene: .
CDR3nt: TGTGCCAGCAGTTACCGGGAGACGAACACTGAAGCTTTCTTT
CDR3aa: CASSYRETNTEAFF

j_gene: TRBJ2-1
abundance: .
v_gene: TRBV27
d_gene: .
CDR3nt: TGTGCCAGCCAAGCTAGCACTTCCTACAATGAGCAGTTCTTC
CDR3aa: CASQASTSYNEQFF

j_gene: TRBJ1-5
abundance: .
v_gene: TRBV27
d_gene: .
CDR3nt: TGTGCCAGCAGTCTCAGGGTCCTGAATCAGCCCCAGCATTTT
CDR3aa: CASSLRVLNQPQHF

j_gene: TRBJ1-6
abundance: .
v_gene: TRBV9
d_gene: TRBD1
CDR3nt: TGTGCCAGCAGCGTAGGGGACAGGGTTAATTCACCCCTCCACTTT
CDR3aa: CASSVGDRVNSPLHF

j_gene: TRBJ2-5
abundance: .
v_gene: TRBV18
d_gene: .
CDR3nt: TGTGCCAGCTCACCAACCAGTGAAGAGACCCAGTACTTC
CDR3aa: CASSPTSEETQYF

j_gene: TRBJ2-3
abundance: .
v_gene: TRBV5-6
d_gene: .
CDR3nt: TGTGCCAGCAGCAAGGAGGGGTGGCTAGGTGCCCCAGATACGCAGTATTTT
CDR3aa: CASSKEGWLGAPDTQYF

j_gene: TRBJ1-2
abundance: few
v_gene: TRBV3-1/TRBV3-2
d_gene: TRBD1
CDR3nt: TGTGCCAGCAGCCAGGCCGCAGGGGGCGGGTATGGCTACACCTTC
CDR3aa: CASSQAAGGGYGYTF

j_gene: TRBJ2-1
abundance: .
v_gene: TRBV7-2
d_gene: .
CDR3nt: TGTGCCAGCGCCCGGTCGACGGGGGATCTCAATGAGCAGTTCTTC
CDR3aa: CASARSTGDLNEQFF

j_gene: TRBJ2-6
abundance: many
v_gene: TRBV7-9
d_gene: TRBD1
CDR3nt: TGTGCCAGCAGCTTAGAGTCACAGGGGGACCCTGGGGCCAACGTCCTGACTTTC
CDR3aa: CASSLESQGDPGANVLTF

j_gene: TRBJ2-3
abundance: few
v_gene: TRBV29-1
d_gene: TRBD2
CDR3nt: TGCAGCGTTGAGAGCGGGGTGCGCGCAGATACGCAGTATTTT
CDR3aa: CSVESGVRADTQYF

j_gene: TRBJ1-6
abundance: .
v_gene: TRBV9
d_gene: .
CDR3nt: TGTGCCAGCAGCGAAACAGGGCTGACTTCACCCCTCCACTTT
CDR3aa: CASSETGLTSPLHF

j_gene: TRBJ1-2
abundance: .
v_gene: TRBV2
d_gene: TRBD1
CDR3nt: TGTGCCAGCAGCCGGCGCGGGACAGGGGTAAACTATGGCTACACCTTC
CDR3aa: CASSRRGTGVNYGYTF

j_gene: TRBJ2-7
abundance: .
v_gene: TRBV27
d_gene: .
CDR3nt: TGTGCCAGCAGTCGCCATGGAGAAGGATCCTACGAGCAGTACTTC
CDR3aa: CASSRHGEGSYEQYF

j_gene: TRBJ2-3
abundance: .
v_gene: TRBV7-2
d_gene: TRBD2
CDR3nt: TGTGCCAGCAGCCAAGCCCTTACTAGCGGGGGTGATACGCAGTATTTT
CDR3aa: CASSQALTSGGDTQYF

j_gene: TRBJ2-5
abundance: .
v_gene: TRBV11-2
d_gene: .
CDR3nt: TGTGCCAGCAGCTTAGCGGGGTTAACCCAGTACTTC
CDR3aa: CASSLAGLTQYF

j_gene: TRBJ1-2
abundance: .
v_gene: TRBV24-1
d_gene: .
CDR3nt: TGTGCCACTCAAAGGGAGGGAGGGAGTGGCTACACCTTC
CDR3aa: CATQREGGSGYTF

j_gene: TRBJ2-7
abundance: .
v_gene: TRBV13
d_gene: TRBD1
CDR3nt: TGTGCCAGCAGCTTCCCGGGACAGGGAGGCCACGAGCAGTACTTC
CDR3aa: CASSFPGQGGHEQYF

j_gene: TRBJ2-5
abundance: once
v_gene: TRBV9
d_gene: TRBD1
CDR3nt: TGTGCCAGCAGCGTAGCCAACCCCGGGACAGATGGGCAAGAGACCCAGTACTTC
CDR3aa: CASSVANPGTDGQETQYF

j_gene: TRBJ1-2
abundance: .
v_gene: TRBV2
d_gene: TRBD1
CDR3nt: TGTGCCAGCACCTTGACAGGGGCCGGCTACACCTTC
CDR3aa: CASTLTGAGYTF

j_gene: TRBJ2-3
abundance: .
v_gene: TRBV27
d_gene: TRBD1
CDR3nt: TGTGCCAGCAGTCAATCAGGGGGAGTAGCGAGGCATACGCAGTATTTT
CDR3aa: CASSQSGGVARHTQYF